This T cell receptor (beta chain) was recorded in a study of T cell responses to AZD1222 COVID-19 vaccine. Overall study results and limits: Compared with day 0, the breadth and depth of the Spike-specific TCR repertoire rose significantly after two doses of AZD1222. At study baseline, merely six AZD1222 recipients were seropositive. Repertoire sampling occurred only after the peak T cell response. Unmutated variant regions reportedly attract nearly half of all spike-specific TCRs.

Of note for this clone: Its antigen is not known.

The assay was immunoSEQ multiplex PCR, and TCRdb's table has in-frame clones only and misses some. Of tens of thousands of clones in the sample, roughly 90% were seen once. The CDR3 runs 15 residues. From germline, CDR1 is MNHEY and CDR2 SVGAGI. V lost 6 bases and J lost 5, with 19 bases in between. This sequence was found in an adult in good health. This rearrangement joins TRBV6-5 to TRBJ1-2, with unresolved D. The sample was peripheral blood, taken on day 0 of AZD1222 vaccination. CDR3 residues: CASSPYSPDQYGYTF. The CDR3 region has the DNA TGTGCCAGCAGCCCCTACAGCCCAGACCAATATGGCTACACCTTC.